The sequence of this TCR beta chain was determined in a study of shared clonotypes between healthy human individuals. Study summary: A couple of women and a few men aged 18 to 49 made up the donors.

Note on this clone: The antigen remains undetermined.

Here immunoSEQ multiplex PCR was the method, and the copy in TCRdb shows in-frame clones only, minus some. The table has about 750,000 clones, approximately 92% seen once; the top ten hold less than 25%. The naive CD8 fraction comprised CD45RO-negative cells positively selected for CCR7 and excluded terminally differentiated effector memory CD45RA+ cells. The CDR3 loop spans 17 amino acids. V lost 6 bases and J lost 4, with 23 bases in between. The V gene's germline CDR1 is SGHAT and CDR2 FQNNGV. Notes on the study in general: A reduction in generation probabilities was seen for non-shared clonotypes relative to those shared by all four donors. Measured sharing among donors was expected to vary with sequencing depth. Shared across a few donors were 5% to 6% of the naive CD4 clonotypes.

This rearrangement joins TRBV11-2 to TRBJ2-3, with unresolved D. The sequence was collected from a young man in good health. Sequencing was carried out using naive CD8+ T cells sorted from blood. The CDR3 here is CASSQRSVGSVPDTQYF. The CDR3 nucleotides read TGTGCCAGCAGTCAGAGAAGCGTGGGGTCCGTGCCAGATACGCAGTATTTT.